This T cell receptor (beta chain) was found in a study of CD8 T cells in Susac syndrome. The RNA input was about 0.5 to 1 ug, and it was reverse transcribed with random hexamers. MiXCR, run by TCRdb on the immunoSEQ multiplex PCR reads, gives a single entry per CDR3 protein. The table includes about 80,000 distinct CDR3 sequences, under 95% detected once. This clonotype was counted between two and nine times. Peripheral blood CD8+ and CD4+ T cells were profiled by TCR beta sequencing. This CDR3 has 15 amino acids. In germline, CDR1 is MNHNY, CDR2 SVGAGI (reference sequence). J lost 2 bases, V lost 5 bases, and 3 bases had no gene match.

The sequenced sample was CD4+ T cells from PBMCs. This TCR came from a human donor with Susac syndrome. This chain uses TRBV6-6 with TRBJ2-1; the match to TRBD2 covers 10 bases. CDR3 DNA sequence: TGTGCCAGCAGTCGCACTAGCGGGACCTACAATGAGCAGTTCTTC. Translation: CASSRTSGTYNEQFF.